This T cell receptor beta chain is drawn from a study of T cells in Graves' hyperthyroidism and ophthalmopathy. Study details: Peripheral blood was drawn at first diagnosis, prior to all treatment.

The germline V gene has CDR1 MNHEY and CDR2 SVGEGT. The CDR3 runs to 15 residues. V was shortened by 7 bases and J by 3 bases, with 18 bases between the two germline ends. There were TCR beta CDR3 regions amplified from RNA transcripts. TCR CDR3 regions were first amplified by RT-PCR with HTBI primers. MiXCR was run by TCRdb on the multiplex PCR reads, yielding one entry per CDR3 protein. Here the sample spans roughly 250,000 distinct CDR3 sequences, approximately 15% being singletons. This clonotype was seen many times. The specimen sequenced was blood. The rearrangement joins TRBV6-2 or TRBV6-3 to TRBJ1-1; D gene ambiguous. The receptor was isolated from a woman between 40 and 55 years old with Graves' hyperthyroidism that later progressed to Graves' ophthalmopathy. DNA for the CDR3: TGTGCCAGCACTCCAGTGCGCGCACGTTACACTGAAGCTTTCTTT. Protein: CASTPVRARYTEAFF.